These 6 T cell receptor beta chains originate from one sample sequenced in a study of blood T cell repertoires in COVID-19. Using immunoSEQ multiplex PCR, the repertoire was profiled, and TCRdb retains in-frame clones only, with some absent. The sample lists approximately 200,000 clones, 80% to 90% occurring once. Sequences were obtained from peripheral blood. Receptors were obtained from a middle-aged man who had recovered from COVID-19.

The J gene is TRBJ2-1, the V gene TRBV19; 10 nucleotides line up with TRBD2. This CDR3 is 14 amino acids long. The germline CDR1 and CDR2 sequences are LNHDA and SQIVND (reference sequence). V lost 8 bases and J lost 7; bases outside the gene matches: 8. This CDR3 reads CASYDGLAVNEQFF. The CDR3 coding sequence is TGTGCCAGTTATGACGGACTAGCGGTGAATGAGCAGTTCTTC.

This chain joins TRBV2 and TRBJ1-2; TRBD1 matches 8 bases. Germline CDR1 and CDR2: SNHLY and FYNNEI. The V segment lost 6 bases and the J segment 6 bases; nucleotides outside the gene matches: 9. The CDR3 covers 14 residues. The CDR3 sequence: CASRGGTGGDGYTF. The CDR3 DNA sequence: TGTGCCAGCAGGGGAGGGACAGGCGGCGATGGCTACACCTTC.

The V call is TRBV27, the J call TRBJ1-6; a weak D match, TRBD1 (5 bases). V dropped 3 bases and J dropped 5 bases, with 8 bases sitting between them. The CDR3 contains 14 residues. Germline V lookup: CDR1 MNHEY, CDR2 SMNVEV (reference sequence). The CDR3 DNA reads as TGTGCCAGCAGTTTCGTGACAGATAATTCACCCCTCCACTTT. It yields the protein CASSFVTDNSPLHF.

The genes are TRBV7-6 and TRBJ2-2, with TRBD1 identical over 9 bases. Germline CDR1 and CDR2: SGHVS and FNYEAQ. Losses at the gene ends were 4 bases for V and 5 bases for J; bases not matched to a gene: 5. This CDR3 contains 15 residues. CDR3 bases: TGTGCCAGCAGCTCTAACAGGGGGCGGACCGGGGAGCTGTTTTTT. It is translated as CASSSNRGRTGELFF.

This sequence joins TRBV28 and TRBJ2-1; no clear D. Germline assignment: CDR1 MDHEN and CDR2 SYDVKM. The CDR3 runs 13 residues. Trimming left V 5 bases short and J 5 bases short, with 10 bases between. This CDR3 reads CASSPWPDNEQFF. CDR3 nucleotides: TGTGCCAGCAGTCCATGGCCCGACAATGAGCAGTTCTTC.

This clone was seen a few times. This rearrangement joins TRBV18 to TRBJ2-5, with D unclear. The germline V gene encodes CDR1 KGHSH and CDR2 LQKENI. V lost 3 bases to trimming and J lost 2 bases, with 7 bases between them. This CDR3 region has 13 residues. CDR3: CASSPAGQETQYF. CDR3 bases: TGTGCCAGCTCACCGGCTGGTCAAGAGACCCAGTACTTC. Full variable domain (remainder filled in from reference TRBV18 and TRBJ2-5): NAGVMQNPRHLVRRRGQEARLRCSPMKGHSHVYWYRQLPEEGLKFMVYLQKENIIDESGMPKERFSAEFPKEGPSILRIQQVVRGDSAAYFCASSPAGQETQYFGPGTRLLVL.